A single sample gave rise to the 17 T cell receptor beta chains below, sequenced in a study of T cells after yellow fever vaccination. A single record per CDR3 protein comes from TCRdb applying MiXCR to the 5' RACE reads. The table shows about 310,000 distinct CDR3 sequences, with around 3.6% occurring only once. The sequencing used PBMCs, collected on the day of the yellow fever booster vaccination. These receptors all stem from a man younger than 30 who received the YFV17D yellow fever vaccine.

The V call is TRBV27, the J call TRBJ2-1, with D possibly being TRBD2 (5 bases). V lost 7 bases and J 2 bases, leaving 15 bases between the germline ends. The germline gives CDR1 MNHEY, CDR2 SMNVEV (reference sequence). This CDR3 has 15 amino acids. The DNA for the CDR3 is TGTGCCAGCACCGTATCCGGGAACACCTACAATGAGCAGTTCTTC. Translating it yields CASTVSGNTYNEQFF.

In this sample, this clonotype turned up a few times. V usage is TRBV18 and J usage is TRBJ1-6, with a tentative D call TRBD1 (5 bases). Germline V gene lookup returns CDR1 KGHSH and CDR2 LQKENI. CDR3 length: 15 residues. Trimming stripped 2 bases from V and 10 bases from J, with 15 bases between. The CDR3 coding sequence is TGTGCCAGCTCACCAATAGGGGAAAGAGGCTCACCCCTCCACTTT. This gives the protein CASSPIGERGSPLHF.

This clonotype was recorded a few times. The V gene is TRBV16, the J gene TRBJ2-2; D gene uncertain. Germline CDR1 KGHSY, CDR2 FQNENV. This CDR3 comprises 15 residues. V was shortened by 0 bases and J by 6 bases, with 11 bases between the two germline ends. CDR3 sequence: CASSQSIVGPGELFF. CDR3 DNA sequence: TGTGCCAGCAGCCAATCGATAGTTGGCCCCGGGGAGCTGTTTTTT.

This clonotype turned up a few times. This chain links TRBV4-3 with TRBJ2-1; tentative D call: TRBD1 (5 bases). The CDR3 spans 17 residues. The V gene lost 0 bases and the J gene lost 2 bases, with 14 bases spanning the gap. Germline-derived CDR1 and CDR2 are LGHNA and YSLEER. DNA for the CDR3: TGCGCCAGCAGCCAAGATCTGTCAGGGTTGGCCTACAATGAGCAGTTCTTC. Amino acid sequence: CASSQDLSGLAYNEQFF.

This clonotype was picked up many times. This sequence joins TRBV7-6 and TRBJ2-5; D might be TRBD2 (6 bases). This CDR3 contains 14 residues. V lost 1 base, J lost 4 bases, and 10 bases lay in between. CDR1 is SGHVS, CDR2 FNYEAQ, per germline. CDR3 amino acids: CASSLGGEVETQYF. For the CDR3, the DNA is TGTGCCAGCAGCTTAGGGGGGGAAGTAGAGACCCAGTACTTC.

This clonotype was found many times. This CDR3 reads CASSMYRTISYNEQFF. In DNA form, the CDR3 reads TGTGCCAGCAGCATGTACAGGACGATCTCCTACAATGAGCAGTTCTTC. This chain links TRBV7-9 with TRBJ2-1; a possible D gene is TRBD1 (5 bases). CDR3 length equals 16 residues. V was trimmed by 5 bases and J by 0 bases, leaving 14 bases between them. In germline, CDR1 is SEHNR, CDR2 FQNEAQ (reference sequence). Full variable domain (missing parts from reference TRBV7-9 and TRBJ2-1): DTGVSQNPRHKITKRGQNVTFRCDPISEHNRLYWYRQTLGQGPEFLTYFQNEAQLEKSRLLSDRFSAERPKGSFSTLEIQRTEQGDSAMYLCASSMYRTISYNEQFFGPGTRLTVL.

In its sample, this clonotype was seen many times. This chain links TRBV5-1 with TRBJ2-7, with a weak D call TRBD2 (5 bases). The CDR3 has 14 residues. The germline V gene encodes CDR1 SGHRS and CDR2 YFSETQ. Trimming took off 4 bases at V and 3 bases at J, with 14 bases between the two ends. The CDR3 sequence: CASSTDGVGYEQYV. The CDR3, as DNA: TGCGCCAGCAGCACTGACGGGGTCGGCTACGAGCAGTACGTC.

This clonotype appeared many times. The gene calls are TRBV20-1 and TRBJ2-5; 7 bases agree with TRBD2. The CDR3 spans 17 residues. Germline assignment: CDR1 DFQATT and CDR2 SNEGSKA (reference sequence). Trimming cost V 3 bases and J 4 bases; bases outside gene matches: 17. The CDR3 protein is CSASPGGSGDTRETQYF. DNA of the CDR3: TGCAGTGCTAGCCCGGGAGGTAGCGGAGACACTCGAGAGACCCAGTACTTC.

This clonotype has at least ten counts. This chain joins TRBV5-6 and TRBJ2-3; 11 bases map to TRBD2. CDR1 and CDR2 (germline): SGHDT, YYEEEE. The CDR3 has 15 residues. Trimming removed 2 bases from V and 6 bases from J; junction bases left unmatched: 5. CDR3 protein: CASSFTSGGGDTQYF. CDR3 coding DNA: TGTGCCAGCAGCTTCACTAGCGGGGGAGGGGATACGCAGTATTTT. Combining the CDR3 with reference TRBV5-6 and TRBJ2-3 gives the whole variable domain DAGVTQSPTHLIKTRGQQVTLRCSPKSGHDTVSWYQQALGQGPQFIFQYYEEEERQRGNFPDRFSGHQFPNYSSELNVNALLLGDSALYLCASSFTSGGGDTQYFGPGTRLTVL.

Many counts were recorded for this clonotype. This chain joins TRBV7-8 and TRBJ1-2, with 8 bases lining up with TRBD1. CDR1 SGHVS and CDR2 FQNEAQ come from the germline V gene. J gave up 6 bases and V 5 bases, and 14 bases lay outside the gene matches. The CDR3 runs to 16 residues. CDR3 in DNA: TGTGCCAGCAGCGTAGATAAACCGGGACAGGATAATGGCTACACCTTC. It yields the protein CASSVDKPGQDNGYTF. The full variable domain, in which reference TRBV7-8 and TRBJ1-2 provide the parts outside the CDR3, is GAGVSQSPRYKVAKRGQDVALRCDPISGHVSLFWYQQALGQGPEFLTYFQNEAQLDKSGLPSDRFFAERPEGSVSTLKIQRTQQEDSAVYLCASSVDKPGQDNGYTFGSGTRLTVV.

At least ten counts were recorded for this clonotype. J is TRBJ2-5 and V is TRBV5-4; D may be TRBD2 (6 bases). The CDR3 covers 14 residues. Trimming removed 1 base from V and 6 bases from J, with 13 bases in between. The V gene's germline CDR1 is SGHNT and CDR2 YYREEE (reference sequence). CDR3 amino acids: CASSLYVGRKTQYF. CDR3 nucleotides: TGTGCCAGCAGCTTGTATGTGGGGAGGAAGACCCAGTACTTC.

The table lists this clonotype with a few counts. This sequence joins TRBV24-1 and TRBJ2-2, with TRBD2 matching over 10 bases. With V trimmed by 6 bases and J by 7 bases, 10 bases remained unmatched. CDR1 KGHDR and CDR2 SFDVKD come from the germline V gene. The CDR3 has 16 amino acids. In DNA, the CDR3 is TGTGCCACCAGTCAAAGCGGGGGGGCCGGCGACGGGGAGCTGTTTTTT. Protein: CATSQSGGAGDGELFF.

This chain connects TRBV19 to TRBJ2-1, with 7 nucleotides matching TRBD1. The junction had 4 bases not matched to a gene; V was cut back by 3 bases and J by 8 bases. There are 13 residues in the CDR3. Per germline, CDR1 LNHDA and CDR2 SQIVND (reference sequence). This CDR3 is CASSIDRADEQFF. The DNA for the CDR3 is TGTGCCAGTAGTATCGACAGGGCAGATGAGCAGTTCTTC.

At least ten counts were recorded for this clonotype. This chain connects TRBV19 to TRBJ2-1; D perhaps matches TRBD2 (6 bases). Trimming took 3 bases from V and 6 from J, leaving 9 bases between them. CDR3 length: 13 residues. Germline V gene sequence: CDR1 LNHDA, CDR2 SQIVND (reference sequence). Here the CDR3 DNA reads TGTGCCAGTAGTATCGGGACTGCCAATGAGCAGTTCTTC. Translation: CASSIGTANEQFF. Using reference TRBV19 and TRBJ2-1 for the parts outside the CDR3, the full variable domain is DGGITQSPKYLFRKEGQNVTLSCEQNLNHDAMYWYRQDPGQGLRLIYYSQIVNDFQKGDIAEGYSVSREKKESFPLTVTSAQKNPTAFYLCASSIGTANEQFFGPGTRLTVL.

This clonotype was picked up a small number of times. V gene TRBV28 combines with J gene TRBJ2-3; a weak D match, TRBD2 (6 bases). V was trimmed by 3 bases and J by 4 bases, leaving 14 bases between them. The CDR3 is 15 amino acids. The germline V gene has CDR1 MDHEN and CDR2 SYDVKM. CDR3 in amino acids: CASSLFPRDSDTQYF. The CDR3 region has the DNA TGTGCCAGCAGTTTGTTCCCCCGGGACTCAGATACGCAGTATTTT.

In this sample, this clonotype turned up many times. This chain links TRBV7-6 with TRBJ2-5; possibly TRBD1 for D (5 bases). Trimming removed 5 bases at V and 3 bases at J, with 16 bases between. The germline V gene encodes CDR1 SGHVS and CDR2 FNYEAQ. This CDR3 is built from 15 residues. The CDR3: CASSLPGSGKETQYF. CDR3 DNA sequence: TGTGCCAGCAGCCTCCCAGGGTCGGGCAAAGAGACCCAGTACTTC.

The rearrangement uses TRBV11-1 and TRBJ2-7, with a tentative D call TRBD2 (5 bases). Germline values: CDR1 SGHAT, CDR2 FQDESV (reference sequence). The CDR3 consists of 16 residues. Trimming shortened V by 1 base and J by 0 bases, and 13 bases separated the two germline ends. The CDR3 loop reads CASSLVRGTSSYEQYF. CDR3 nucleotide sequence: TGTGCCAGCAGCTTAGTCCGGGGTACAAGCTCCTACGAGCAGTACTTC.